This TCR beta chain was observed in a study of shared clonotypes between healthy human individuals. General study results and limits: When naive CD4 clonotypes were compared across a few donors, around 5% were shared.

The data were produced by immunoSEQ multiplex PCR, yet TCRdb's version contains in-frame clones alone and is incomplete. The table has about 330,000 clones, around 74% seen once. This clone was seen just once. The antigen remains undetermined. CDR3 length: 14 amino acids. V was pared by 4 bases and J by 7 bases, with 14 bases between. Germline CDR1 is MGHRA and CDR2 is YSYEKL. The TCR was taken from a man aged 30 to 39 in good health. The sample consisted of memory CD4+ T cells sorted from blood. Subset given: CD45RA-negative fraction. The chain uses TRBV4-1 and TRBJ1-5; D uncertain. CDR3 nucleotides: TGCGCCAGCAGCCCAAGATCAAACCAGCAGCCCCAGCATTTT. Translation gives CASSPRSNQQPQHF.